The 19 T cell receptor beta chains presented below share a single source sample, sequenced in a study of T-cell memory formation after mild COVID-19. TCRdb reprocessed the 5' RACE reads via MiXCR and lists one record per CDR3 protein. The repertoire includes a few hundred thousand distinct CDR3 sequences, approximately 21% of them detected once, and approximately 12% sits in the top ten. Input material: PBMCs or a T cell subset sorted from them (not recorded which). The receptors were gathered from an adult woman who had mild COVID-19 (a few samples of this study predate the infection). Cell type and time point are not known.

This clonotype was detected a few times. This chain uses TRBV29-1 with TRBJ2-7; 11 bases agree with TRBD2. The J segment lost 2 bases and the V segment lost 6 bases, leaving 3 bases of the junction unmatched. The CDR3 is 13 amino acids. CDR1 is SQVTM, CDR2 ANQGSEA, per germline. The CDR3 region is CSVVLAGAYEQYF. The CDR3 nucleotides are TGCAGCGTAGTACTAGCGGGAGCCTACGAGCAGTACTTC.

This clonotype was found many times. The rearrangement joins TRBV12-3 or TRBV12-4 to TRBJ2-1; D unclear. CDR3 size: 15 residues. The germline V and J ends were trimmed by 5 bases and 0 bases, with 11 bases remaining between them. The CDR3 is CASSPRRTSYNEQFF. The CDR3, as DNA: TGTGCCAGCAGTCCCCGACGGACCTCCTACAATGAGCAGTTCTTC.

The CDR3 spells CASSQDRLLGTSGETQYF. CDR3 coding DNA: TGCGCCAGCAGCCAAGATCGGCTACTCGGGACTAGCGGAGAGACCCAGTACTTC. The chain couples TRBV4-3 to TRBJ2-5; 11 bases are shared with TRBD2. V lost 0 bases, J lost 4 bases, and 10 bases stayed unmatched. Germline V lookup: CDR1 LGHNA, CDR2 YSLEER. This CDR3 has 18 amino acids.

This clonotype was seen repeatedly, ten times or more. This chain joins TRBV7-9 and TRBJ2-7; D unresolved. The germline CDR1 and CDR2 sequences are SEHNR and FQNEAQ (reference sequence). The CDR3 length is 14 residues. V was cut by 1 base and J by 2 bases, with 9 bases left in between. CDR3 nucleotides: TGTGCCAGCAGCTTAGTAGGACCCACCTACGAGCAGTACTTC. This encodes CASSLVGPTYEQYF.

The chain is built from TRBV10-3 and TRBJ1-5; tentative D call: TRBD1 (5 bases). The germline gives CDR1 ENHRY, CDR2 SYGVKD. With 6 bases removed from V and 0 bases from J, the gap between germline ends came to 15 bases. The CDR3 has 16 residues. In DNA, the CDR3 is TGTGCCATCAGAGGACACGACGATTATAGCAATCAGCCCCAGCATTTT. It translates to CAIRGHDDYSNQPQHF.

In this sample, this clonotype turned up a few times. The chain employs TRBV12-3 or TRBV12-4 and TRBJ1-2; perhaps TRBD1 as D (6 bases). V lost 2 bases to trimming and J lost 6 bases, with 10 bases between them. This CDR3 is built from 13 residues. CDR3 bases: TGTGCCAGCAGTTTATCCACAGGGAATGGCTACACCTTC. Translation: CASSLSTGNGYTF.

This clonotype appeared a few times. J is TRBJ2-3 and V is TRBV6-1, with D perhaps matching TRBD1 (5 bases). Between the trimmed V and J ends, which lost 6 bases and 1 base, there was a span of 14 bases. Germline lookup yields CDR1 MNHNS and CDR2 SASEGT. CDR3 length equals 15 residues. The CDR3 nucleotides read TGTGCCAGCAGAGAAAGCACAGGAGGCACAGATACGCAGTATTTT. Residues: CASRESTGGTDTQYF.

This clonotype was observed a handful of times. The V and J genes are TRBV5-1 and TRBJ2-7; weak D call: TRBD1 (6 bases). In germline, CDR1 is SGHRS, CDR2 YFSETQ. The CDR3 runs to 14 residues. Trimming took 4 bases from V and 0 from J, leaving 11 bases between them. The CDR3 sequence is CASSTGQPSYEQYF. CDR3 DNA sequence: TGCGCCAGCAGCACCGGACAGCCCTCCTACGAGCAGTACTTC.

This chain joins TRBV24-1 and TRBJ2-1; 7 bases agree with TRBD1. The germline V gene has CDR1 KGHDR and CDR2 SFDVKD. The J segment lost 8 bases and the V segment lost 3 bases, leaving 6 bases of the junction unmatched. The CDR3 covers 14 residues. The CDR3 DNA reads TGTGCCACCAGTGATCCCGGGACAGTATATGAGCAGTTCTTC. Protein sequence: CATSDPGTVYEQFF.

The chain employs TRBV20-1 and TRBJ2-3; 11 nucleotides align to TRBD2. Germline values: CDR1 DFQATT, CDR2 SNEGSKA (reference sequence). There are 17 residues in the CDR3. The J segment lost 2 bases and the V segment lost 0 bases, leaving 7 bases of the junction unmatched. CDR3 coding DNA: TGCAGTGCTAGAGATGGCGGGACTAGCGGCCTCACAGATACGCAGTATTTT. As protein: CSARDGGTSGLTDTQYF.

The chain has TRBV2 and TRBJ2-5; D call uncertain. The V gene's germline CDR1 is SNHLY and CDR2 FYNNEI. This CDR3 contains 13 residues. V was clipped by 4 bases and J by 2 bases, with 8 bases between them. In nucleotides, the CDR3 is TGTGCCAGCAGTGTGGGCTTGCAAGAGACCCAGTACTTC. Amino acid sequence: CASSVGLQETQYF. The full variable domain, with the rest looked up from reference TRBV2 and TRBJ2-5, is EPEVTQTPSHQVTQMGQEVILRCVPISNHLYFYWYRQILGQKVEFLVSFYNNEISEKSEIFDDQFSVERPDGSNFTLKIRSTKLEDSAMYFCASSVGLQETQYFGPGTRLLVL.

This chain connects TRBV5-1 to TRBJ1-1; possibly TRBD1 for D (6 bases). The CDR3 is 18 amino acids. Deletions cut 0 bases from V and 3 bases from J, with 21 bases between. Germline lookup yields CDR1 SGHRS and CDR2 YFSETQ. CDR3 residues: CASSLEIQGAGLDTEAFF. DNA for the CDR3: TGCGCCAGCAGCTTGGAAATACAGGGCGCCGGTTTGGACACTGAAGCTTTCTTT.

In this sample, this clonotype turned up a few times. The chain employs TRBV7-3 and TRBJ2-5; 13 bases line up with TRBD2. This CDR3 is built from 16 residues. Germline CDR1 and CDR2: SGHTA and FQGTGA. Losses at the gene ends were 5 bases for V and 3 bases for J; bases not matched to a gene: 6. In nucleotides, the CDR3 is TGTGCCAGCAGCAGAGGACTAGCGGGGGCTAAAGAGACCCAGTACTTC. Protein: CASSRGLAGAKETQYF. The variable domain in full, completed from reference TRBV7-3 and TRBJ2-5, reads GAGVSQTPSNKVTEKGKYVELRCDPISGHTALYWYRQSLGQGPEFLIYFQGTGAADDSGLPNDRFFAVRPEGSVSTLKIQRTERGDSAVYLCASSRGLAGAKETQYFGPGTRLLVL.

There are a few counts of this clonotype. The rearrangement uses TRBV7-6 and TRBJ1-1; D unresolved. Trimming left V 0 bases short and J 5 bases short, with 19 bases between. The CDR3 has 17 amino acids. CDR1 and CDR2 (germline): SGHVS, FNYEAQ. The chain's CDR3 is CASSLATPEFLGTEAFF. The CDR3 coding sequence is TGTGCCAGCAGCTTAGCGACCCCGGAGTTTTTGGGGACTGAAGCTTTCTTT.

This chain links TRBV7-6 with TRBJ2-3, with 7 bases fitting TRBD2. The CDR3 contains 16 residues. Losses at the gene ends were 1 base for V and 1 base for J; bases not matched to a gene: 5. Germline values: CDR1 SGHVS, CDR2 FNYEAQ. The CDR3 bases are TGTGCCAGCAGCTTAGGGGCTAGCGGTCGCACAGATACGCAGTATTTT. The encoded protein is CASSLGASGRTDTQYF.

The gene calls are TRBV6-5 and TRBJ1-6; 8 bases agree with TRBD1. CDR3 length: 16 amino acids. V was clipped by 6 bases and J by 0 bases; unmatched bases: 4. Per the germline V gene, CDR1 is MNHEY and CDR2 is SVGAGI. In DNA, the CDR3 is TGTGCCAGCAGCCGACAGGGGAGCTCCTATAATTCACCCCTCCACTTT. It yields the protein CASSRQGSSYNSPLHF.

V is TRBV12-3 or TRBV12-4 and J is TRBJ1-1; D remains unclear. The CDR3 sequence is 13 residues long. V was cut by 4 bases and J by 6 bases, with 12 bases left in between. Here the CDR3 DNA reads TGTGCCAGCAGTTCTTCTAACAGCCCTGAAGCTTTCTTT. Its translation is CASSSSNSPEAFF.

This clonotype was seen a handful of times. This chain uses TRBV7-9 with TRBJ2-6, with no clear D. V was shortened by 2 bases and J by 4 bases, with 9 bases between the two germline ends. In germline, CDR1 is SEHNR, CDR2 FQNEAQ (reference sequence). The CDR3 length is 15 residues. CDR3 coding DNA: TGTGCCAGCAGCTTACCTCAGGAAGGGGCCAACGTCCTGACTTTC. Its protein is CASSLPQEGANVLTF. Complete variable domain (other parts from reference TRBV7-9 and TRBJ2-6): DTGVSQNPRHKITKRGQNVTFRCDPISEHNRLYWYRQTLGQGPEFLTYFQNEAQLEKSRLLSDRFSAERPKGSFSTLEIQRTEQGDSAMYLCASSLPQEGANVLTFGAGSRLTVL.

The chain combines TRBV10-3 with TRBJ2-7; D assignment may be TRBD1 or TRBD2 (6 bases each). The CDR3 sequence is 19 residues long. Germline-derived CDR1 and CDR2 are ENHRY and SYGVKD. Between the trimmed V and J ends, which lost 0 bases and 3 bases, there was a span of 24 bases. The CDR3 spells CAISESRGAREWTNYEQYF. CDR3 DNA: TGTGCCATCAGTGAGTCTAGGGGGGCTAGGGAGTGGACTAACTACGAGCAGTACTTC.